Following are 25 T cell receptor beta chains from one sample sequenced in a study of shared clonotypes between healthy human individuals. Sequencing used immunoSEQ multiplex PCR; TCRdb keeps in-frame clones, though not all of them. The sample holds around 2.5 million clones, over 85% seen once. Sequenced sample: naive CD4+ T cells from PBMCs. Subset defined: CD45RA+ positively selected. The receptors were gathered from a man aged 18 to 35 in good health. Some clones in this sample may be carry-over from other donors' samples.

CDR3: CASTTGLDSSYEQYF. In nucleotides, the CDR3 is TGTGCCAGCACCACGGGACTAGACTCGAGCTACGAGCAGTACTTC. The chain has TRBV28 and TRBJ2-7; 8 bases line up with TRBD2. The CDR3 is made up of 15 amino acids. V was clipped by 7 bases and J by 3 bases; unmatched bases: 11. The germline CDR1 and CDR2 sequences are MDHEN and SYDVKM.

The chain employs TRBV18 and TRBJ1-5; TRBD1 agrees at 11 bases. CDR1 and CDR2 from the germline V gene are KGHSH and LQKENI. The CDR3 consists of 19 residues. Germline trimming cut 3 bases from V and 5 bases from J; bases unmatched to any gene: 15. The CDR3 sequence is CASSPLSPTGTGGHQPQHF. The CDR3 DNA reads TGTGCCAGCTCACCCCTCTCCCCAACCGGGACAGGGGGTCATCAGCCCCAGCATTTT.

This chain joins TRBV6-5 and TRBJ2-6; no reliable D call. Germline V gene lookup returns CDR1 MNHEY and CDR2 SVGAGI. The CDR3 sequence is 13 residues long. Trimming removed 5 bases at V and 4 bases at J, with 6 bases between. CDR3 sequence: CASSLGGANVLTF. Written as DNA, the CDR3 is TGTGCCAGCAGTCTGGGGGGGGCCAACGTCCTGACTTTC.

The CDR3 spells CASSPGQPNPRQPQHF. The CDR3 nucleotides are TGTGCCAGTAGTCCAGGACAGCCAAATCCCCGTCAGCCCCAGCATTTT. The V call is TRBV19, the J call TRBJ1-5, with a tentative D call TRBD1 (6 bases). The CDR3 sequence is 16 residues long. Germline values: CDR1 LNHDA, CDR2 SQIVND (reference sequence). The V end lost 5 bases, the J end lost 6 bases, and 20 bases lay between the germline ends.

Here the CDR3 DNA reads TGTGCCAGCAGTTTGGGGGGAGTAACTAATGAAAAACTGTTTTTT. It translates to CASSLGGVTNEKLFF. The chain employs TRBV28 and TRBJ1-4, with a possible D match to TRBD1 (5 bases). In germline, CDR1 is MDHEN, CDR2 SYDVKM. The CDR3 covers 15 residues. Trimming left V 3 bases short and J 1 base short, with 9 bases between.

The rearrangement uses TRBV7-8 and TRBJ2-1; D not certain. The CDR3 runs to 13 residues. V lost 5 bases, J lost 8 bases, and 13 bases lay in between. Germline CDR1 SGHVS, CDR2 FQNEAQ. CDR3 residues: CASSLRVRDEQFF. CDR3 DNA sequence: TGTGCCAGCAGCCTAAGGGTGCGAGATGAGCAGTTCTTC.

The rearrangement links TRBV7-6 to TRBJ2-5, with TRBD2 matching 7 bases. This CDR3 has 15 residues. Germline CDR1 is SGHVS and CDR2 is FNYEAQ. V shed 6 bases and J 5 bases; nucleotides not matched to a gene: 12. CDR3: CASRRTDLAGETQYF. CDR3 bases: TGTGCCAGCAGAAGGACGGACTTAGCGGGCGAGACCCAGTACTTC.

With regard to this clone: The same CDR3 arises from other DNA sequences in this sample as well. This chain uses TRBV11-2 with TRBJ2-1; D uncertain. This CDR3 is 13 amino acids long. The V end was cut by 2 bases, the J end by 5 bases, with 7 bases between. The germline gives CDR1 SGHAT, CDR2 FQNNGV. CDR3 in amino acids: CASSLSQNNEQFF. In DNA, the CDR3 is TGTGCCAGCAGCTTATCGCAGAACAATGAGCAGTTCTTC.

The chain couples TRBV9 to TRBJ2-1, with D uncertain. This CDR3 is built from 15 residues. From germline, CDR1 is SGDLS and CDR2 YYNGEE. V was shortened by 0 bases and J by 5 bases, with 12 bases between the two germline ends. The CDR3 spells CASSVATWLDNEQFF. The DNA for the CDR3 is TGTGCCAGCAGCGTAGCTACTTGGCTAGACAATGAGCAGTTCTTC.

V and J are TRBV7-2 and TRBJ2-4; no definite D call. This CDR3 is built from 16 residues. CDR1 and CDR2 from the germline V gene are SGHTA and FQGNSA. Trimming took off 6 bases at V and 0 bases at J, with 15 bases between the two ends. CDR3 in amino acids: CASRPDIWLAKNIQYF. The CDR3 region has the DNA TGTGCCAGCAGACCTGACATCTGGCTAGCCAAAAACATTCAGTACTTC.

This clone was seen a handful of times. CDR3 sequence: CASSSTLTGELFF. In DNA form, the CDR3 reads TGTGCCAGCAGCTCGACTCTAACCGGGGAGCTGTTTTTT. The J gene is TRBJ2-2, the V gene TRBV7-7; D remains unclear. Trimming removed 4 bases at V and 5 bases at J, with 8 bases between. CDR1 SSHAT and CDR2 FNYEAQ come from the germline V gene (reference sequence). CDR3 length: 13 amino acids.

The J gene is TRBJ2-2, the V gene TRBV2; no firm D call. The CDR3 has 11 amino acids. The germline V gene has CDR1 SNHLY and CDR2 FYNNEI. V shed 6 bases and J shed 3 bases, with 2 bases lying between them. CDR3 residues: CASRYTGELFF. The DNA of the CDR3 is TGTGCCAGCAGGTACACCGGGGAGCTGTTTTTT.

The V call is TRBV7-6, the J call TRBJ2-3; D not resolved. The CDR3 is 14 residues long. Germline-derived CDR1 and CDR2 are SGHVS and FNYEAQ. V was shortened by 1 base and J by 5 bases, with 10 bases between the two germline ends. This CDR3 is CASSLGVGEDTQYF. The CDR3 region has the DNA TGTGCCAGCAGCTTAGGGGTAGGCGAAGATACGCAGTATTTT.

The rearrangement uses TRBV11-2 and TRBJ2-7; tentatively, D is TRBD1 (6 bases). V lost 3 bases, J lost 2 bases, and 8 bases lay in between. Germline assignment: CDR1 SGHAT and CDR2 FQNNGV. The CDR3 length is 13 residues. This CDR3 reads CASSLTGTYEQYF. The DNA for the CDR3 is TGTGCCAGCAGCTTGACAGGTACCTACGAGCAGTACTTC.

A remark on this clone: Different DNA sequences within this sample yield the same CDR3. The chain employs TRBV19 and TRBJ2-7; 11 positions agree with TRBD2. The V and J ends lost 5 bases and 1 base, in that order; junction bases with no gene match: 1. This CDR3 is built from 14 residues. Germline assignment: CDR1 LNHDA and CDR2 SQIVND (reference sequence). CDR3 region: CASSLAGGSYEQYF. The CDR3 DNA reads TGTGCCAGTAGTCTAGCGGGAGGATCCTACGAGCAGTACTTC.

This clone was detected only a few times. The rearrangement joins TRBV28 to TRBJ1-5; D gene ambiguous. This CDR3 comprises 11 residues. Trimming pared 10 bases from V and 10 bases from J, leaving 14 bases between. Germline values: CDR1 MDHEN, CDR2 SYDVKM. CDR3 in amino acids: CATHSLGPQHF. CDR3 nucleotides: TGTGCCACCCACAGTCTTGGACCCCAGCATTTT.

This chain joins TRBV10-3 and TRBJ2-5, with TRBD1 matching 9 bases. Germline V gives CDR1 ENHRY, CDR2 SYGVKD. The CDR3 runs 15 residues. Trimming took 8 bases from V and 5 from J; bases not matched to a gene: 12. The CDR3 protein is CAIQQKGTGLETQYF. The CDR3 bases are TGTGCCATCCAACAAAAAGGGACAGGGCTGGAGACCCAGTACTTC.

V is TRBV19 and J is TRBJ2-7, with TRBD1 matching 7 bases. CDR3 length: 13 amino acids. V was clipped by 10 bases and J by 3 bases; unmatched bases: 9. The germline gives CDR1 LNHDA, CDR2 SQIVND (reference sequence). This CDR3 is CATGRTGFYEQYF. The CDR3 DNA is TGTGCCACCGGTCGGACAGGTTTCTACGAGCAGTACTTC.

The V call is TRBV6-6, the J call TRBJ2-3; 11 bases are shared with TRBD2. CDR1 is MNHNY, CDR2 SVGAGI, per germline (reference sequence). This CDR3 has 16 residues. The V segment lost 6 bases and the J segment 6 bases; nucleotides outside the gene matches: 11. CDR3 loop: CASRGTSGPKADTQYF. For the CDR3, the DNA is TGTGCCAGCAGAGGGACTAGCGGCCCGAAGGCGGATACGCAGTATTTT.

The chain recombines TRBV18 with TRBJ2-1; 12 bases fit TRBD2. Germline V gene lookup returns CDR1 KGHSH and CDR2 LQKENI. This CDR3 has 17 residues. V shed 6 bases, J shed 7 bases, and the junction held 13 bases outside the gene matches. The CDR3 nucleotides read TGTGCCAGCTCCCCGGGACTAGCGGGTACTATGGGTAATGAGCAGTTCTTC. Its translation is CASSPGLAGTMGNEQFF. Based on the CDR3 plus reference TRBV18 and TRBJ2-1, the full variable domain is NAGVMQNPRHLVRRRGQEARLRCSPMKGHSHVYWYRQLPEEGLKFMVYLQKENIIDESGMPKERFSAEFPKEGPSILRIQQVVRGDSAAYFCASSPGLAGTMGNEQFFGPGTRLTVL.

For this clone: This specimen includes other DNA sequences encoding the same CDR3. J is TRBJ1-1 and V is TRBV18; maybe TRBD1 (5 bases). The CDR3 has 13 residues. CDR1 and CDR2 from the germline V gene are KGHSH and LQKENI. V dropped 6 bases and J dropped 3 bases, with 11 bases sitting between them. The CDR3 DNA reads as TGTGCCAGCTCCCTCTCGGGGGACACTGAAGCTTTCTTT. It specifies CASSLSGDTEAFF. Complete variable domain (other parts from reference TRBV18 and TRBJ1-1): NAGVMQNPRHLVRRRGQEARLRCSPMKGHSHVYWYRQLPEEGLKFMVYLQKENIIDESGMPKERFSAEFPKEGPSILRIQQVVRGDSAAYFCASSLSGDTEAFFGQGTRLTVV.

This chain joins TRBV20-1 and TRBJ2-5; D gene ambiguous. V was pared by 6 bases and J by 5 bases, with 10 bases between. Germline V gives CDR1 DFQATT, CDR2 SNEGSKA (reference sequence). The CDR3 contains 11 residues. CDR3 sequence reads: CSALDGETQYF. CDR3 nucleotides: TGCAGTGCCCTTGATGGGGAGACCCAGTACTTC.

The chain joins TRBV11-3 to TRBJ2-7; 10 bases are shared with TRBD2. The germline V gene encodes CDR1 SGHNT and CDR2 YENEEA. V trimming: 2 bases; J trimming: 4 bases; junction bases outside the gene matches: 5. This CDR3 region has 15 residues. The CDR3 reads CASSLRTSGKYEQYF. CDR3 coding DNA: TGTGCCAGCAGCTTACGGACTAGCGGAAAATACGAGCAGTACTTC.

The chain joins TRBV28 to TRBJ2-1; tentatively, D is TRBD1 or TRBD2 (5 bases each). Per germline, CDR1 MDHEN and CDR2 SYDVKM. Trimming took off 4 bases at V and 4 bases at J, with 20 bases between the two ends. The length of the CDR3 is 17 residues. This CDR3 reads CASSSGGRGLGYNEQFF. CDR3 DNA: TGTGCCAGCAGTTCGGGCGGCCGGGGCCTAGGGTACAATGAGCAGTTCTTC.

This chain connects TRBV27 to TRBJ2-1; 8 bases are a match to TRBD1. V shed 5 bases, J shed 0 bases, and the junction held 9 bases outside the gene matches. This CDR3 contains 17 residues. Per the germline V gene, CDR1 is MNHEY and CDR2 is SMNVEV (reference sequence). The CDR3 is CASSGRRQGSSYNEQFF. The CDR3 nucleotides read TGTGCCAGCAGTGGCCGTCGACAGGGGAGCTCCTACAATGAGCAGTTCTTC.